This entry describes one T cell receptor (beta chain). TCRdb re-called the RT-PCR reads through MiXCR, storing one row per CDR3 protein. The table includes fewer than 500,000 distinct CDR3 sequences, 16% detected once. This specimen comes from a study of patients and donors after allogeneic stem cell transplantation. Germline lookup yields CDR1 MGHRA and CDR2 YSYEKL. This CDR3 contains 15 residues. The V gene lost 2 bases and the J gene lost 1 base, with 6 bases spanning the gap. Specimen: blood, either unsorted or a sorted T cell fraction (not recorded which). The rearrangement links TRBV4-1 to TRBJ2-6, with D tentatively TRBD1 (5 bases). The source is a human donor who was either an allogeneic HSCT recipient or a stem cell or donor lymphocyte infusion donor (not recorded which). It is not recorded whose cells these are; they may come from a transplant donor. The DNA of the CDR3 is TGCGCCAGCAGCCAATCAGGGTCTGGGGCCAACGTCCTGACTTTC. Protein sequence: CASSQSGSGANVLTF.